The 32 T cell receptor beta chains given below trace back to one sample, sequenced in a study of beta chain features in type 1 diabetes. The authors reverse transcribed all of the isolated RNA, so sequencing captured expressed TCRB transcripts. The table came from immunoSEQ multiplex PCR; TCRdb's copy has only in-frame clones and leaves some out. Among some 410,000 clones listed, 14% were seen once. The sample taken for sequencing was naive CD4+ T cells from blood. These receptors all stem from a young man in good health.

The gene calls are TRBV30 and TRBJ1-2; D remains ambiguous. The V gene's germline CDR1 is GTSNPN and CDR2 SVGIG (reference sequence). The V end lost 8 bases, the J end lost 3 bases, and 13 bases lay between the germline ends. The CDR3 runs to 12 residues. In DNA, the CDR3 is TGTGCCAGCACGCATATATACTATGGCTACACCTTC. Translated, it gives CASTHIYYGYTF.

This sequence joins TRBV7-9 and TRBJ2-3; no reliable D call. The V gene's germline CDR1 is SEHNR and CDR2 FQNEAQ (reference sequence). The V end lost 3 bases, the J end lost 0 bases, and 10 bases lay between the germline ends. This CDR3 has 15 amino acids. CDR3 sequence (DNA): TGTGCCAGCAGCTTGTTCTTCGGAAGCACAGATACGCAGTATTTT. It specifies CASSLFFGSTDTQYF.

This clone was seen more than once but under ten times. The chain links TRBV10-3 to TRBJ2-1; TRBD2 matches 14 bases. The V gene end was trimmed by 2 bases and the J gene end by 4 bases; junction bases not matched to a gene: 4. From germline, CDR1 is ENHRY and CDR2 SYGVKD. The CDR3 has 17 amino acids. The CDR3 region is CAISEGLAGGMYNEQFF. The CDR3 DNA reads TGTGCCATCAGTGAGGGACTAGCGGGAGGAATGTACAATGAGCAGTTCTTC.

This clone has a handful of counts. This chain connects TRBV14 to TRBJ2-5, with 12 bases fitting TRBD2. The CDR3 contains 15 residues. Per the germline V gene, CDR1 is SGHDN and CDR2 is FVKESK. V was pared by 2 bases and J by 5 bases, with 3 bases of the junction left unmatched. DNA of the CDR3: TGTGCCAGCAGCCAACTAGCGGGAGGGTCGGAGACCCAGTACTTC. Amino acids: CASSQLAGGSETQYF.

This clone has more than one count but fewer than ten. J is TRBJ2-1 and V is TRBV6-7; 8 bases match TRBD1. TRBV6-7 qualifies as an ORF whose function is uncertain. The CDR3 consists of 16 residues. The ends lost 1 base at V and 5 bases at J; junction bases unmatched: 7. This CDR3 is CASSYLDRDINNEQFF. Here the CDR3 DNA reads TGTGCCAGCAGTTACTTGGACAGGGACATCAACAATGAGCAGTTCTTC.

V and J are TRBV2 and TRBJ1-6; tentatively, D is TRBD1 (6 bases). CDR1 and CDR2 from the germline V gene are SNHLY and FYNNEI. This CDR3 has 13 residues. V shed 9 bases and J shed 6 bases, with 12 bases lying between them. The CDR3 region is CASQGGINSPLHF. The CDR3 DNA is TGTGCCAGTCAAGGGGGGATTAATTCACCCCTCCACTTT.

This clone has a handful of counts. This rearrangement joins TRBV7-2 to TRBJ2-3; no definite D call. The CDR3 runs 13 residues. From germline, CDR1 is SGHTA and CDR2 FQGNSA. The V end was cut by 6 bases, the J end by 4 bases, with 11 bases between. The CDR3 sequence is CASRRRDSDTQYF. Here the CDR3 DNA reads TGTGCCAGCAGAAGAAGGGATTCAGATACGCAGTATTTT.

Only a few counts were recorded for this clone. This chain uses TRBV20-1 with TRBJ1-2; D is ambiguous. Trimming took off 4 bases at V and 8 bases at J, with 8 bases between the two ends. Looked up from germline, CDR1 is DFQATT and CDR2 is SNEGSKA (reference sequence). This CDR3 spans 10 amino acids. The CDR3 DNA sequence: TGCAGTGCTACAGGTTACGGCTACACCTTC. This sequence encodes CSATGYGYTF.

In this sample, this clone turned up a few times. This chain joins TRBV7-9 and TRBJ2-5; 7 nucleotides agree with TRBD1. Trimming cost V 6 bases and J 2 bases; bases outside gene matches: 9. CDR1 is SEHNR, CDR2 FQNEAQ, per germline (reference sequence). The CDR3 length is 15 residues. Written as DNA, the CDR3 is TGTGCCAGCAGGGATGTCGGACAGGATCAAGAGACCCAGTACTTC. This sequence encodes CASRDVGQDQETQYF.

Only a few counts were recorded for this clone. The rearrangement joins TRBV5-1 to TRBJ2-5; the D gene could be TRBD1 or TRBD2 (5 bases each). Germline-derived CDR1 and CDR2 are SGHRS and YFSETQ. V dropped 0 bases and J dropped 1 base, with 13 bases sitting between them. The CDR3 runs 16 residues. CDR3 sequence: CASSLGGANTQETQYF. Written as DNA, the CDR3 is TGCGCCAGCAGCTTGGGAGGGGCCAATACCCAAGAGACCCAGTACTTC.

The chain joins TRBV7-3 to TRBJ1-1; D uncertain. V was shortened by 5 bases and J by 11 bases, with 15 bases between the two germline ends. CDR3 length: 12 amino acids. Per the germline V gene, CDR1 is SGHTA and CDR2 is FQGTGA. The CDR3 DNA follows: TGTGCCAGCAGCCCGGGTCATCTCCCGGCTTTCTTT. Its protein is CASSPGHLPAFF. Full variable domain (missing parts from reference TRBV7-3 and TRBJ1-1): GAGVSQTPSNKVTEKGKYVELRCDPISGHTALYWYRQSLGQGPEFLIYFQGTGAADDSGLPNDRFFAVRPEGSVSTLKIQRTERGDSAVYLCASSPGHLPAFFGQGTRLTVV.

The chain links TRBV5-5 to TRBJ1-5; D perhaps matches TRBD1 (6 bases). The germline CDR1 and CDR2 sequences are SGHKS and YYEKEE (reference sequence). The CDR3 sequence is 14 residues long. Trimming stripped 4 bases from V and 5 bases from J, with 13 bases between. The chain's CDR3 is CASSAGWTDQPQHF. The CDR3 DNA follows: TGTGCCAGCAGCGCAGGGTGGACAGATCAGCCCCAGCATTTT.

The J gene is TRBJ2-6, the V gene TRBV5-6; D is perhaps TRBD1 (6 bases). V was shortened by 3 bases and J by 5 bases, with 12 bases between the two germline ends. Looked up from germline, CDR1 is SGHDT and CDR2 is YYEEEE. The CDR3 has 15 residues. The CDR3 protein is CASSSWGLRANVLTF. As DNA, the CDR3 is TGTGCCAGCAGCTCGTGGGGGCTCCGGGCCAACGTCCTGACTTTC. Filled out from reference TRBV5-6 and TRBJ2-6, the complete variable domain reads DAGVTQSPTHLIKTRGQQVTLRCSPKSGHDTVSWYQQALGQGPQFIFQYYEEEERQRGNFPDRFSGHQFPNYSSELNVNALLLGDSALYLCASSSWGLRANVLTFGAGSRLTVL.

This clone has more than one count but fewer than ten. The chain joins TRBV6-6 to TRBJ2-5, with TRBD1 identical over 8 bases. V lost 0 bases, J lost 7 bases, and 4 bases stayed unmatched. The CDR3 is made up of 14 amino acids. The germline V gene encodes CDR1 MNHNY and CDR2 SVGAGI (reference sequence). The CDR3 bases are TGTGCCAGCAGTTACTCCGGACAGGGAACGACCCAGTACTTC. Encoded protein: CASSYSGQGTTQYF.

In this sample, this clone turned up a few times. The rearrangement uses TRBV5-4 and TRBJ2-5; D remains unclear. V lost 6 bases, J lost 3 bases, and 9 bases lay in between. Germline assignment: CDR1 SGHNT and CDR2 YYREEE (reference sequence). The CDR3 has 12 residues. The CDR3 sequence is CASIGSEETQYF. CDR3 sequence (DNA): TGTGCCAGCATTGGCAGTGAAGAGACCCAGTACTTC.

The chain uses TRBV20-1 and TRBJ2-1; no clear D. Germline values: CDR1 DFQATT, CDR2 SNEGSKA (reference sequence). V dropped 7 bases and J dropped 8 bases, with 12 bases sitting between them. The CDR3 extends over 11 amino acids. The DNA of the CDR3 is TGCAGTGGTGTGTGGCGTCATGAGCAGTTCTTC. Protein sequence: CSGVWRHEQFF.

This clone was seen a handful of times. The chain uses TRBV2 and TRBJ2-5, with 7 bases that match TRBD2. The V segment lost 6 bases and the J segment 7 bases; nucleotides outside the gene matches: 11. CDR1 is SNHLY, CDR2 FYNNEI, per germline. This CDR3 is built from 14 residues. CDR3 region: CASSLTSSAGTQYF. CDR3 DNA: TGTGCCAGCAGCTTGACTAGCTCTGCGGGGACCCAGTACTTC.

This clone has more than one count but fewer than ten. The CDR3 DNA follows: TGTGCCAGCCTCCTTTCCCCCAGTGGGGCCAACGTCCTGACTTTC. Amino acid sequence: CASLLSPSGANVLTF. The chain is built from TRBV2 and TRBJ2-6, with unresolved D. The CDR3 has 15 amino acids. Germline V gives CDR1 SNHLY, CDR2 FYNNEI. Trimming left V 8 bases short and J 3 bases short, with 14 bases between.

The chain employs TRBV7-9 and TRBJ2-1, with 8 bases identical to TRBD2. Germline-derived CDR1 and CDR2 are SEHNR and FQNEAQ (reference sequence). Unmatched junction bases numbered 3, after V lost 3 bases and J lost 5 bases. The CDR3 loop spans 14 amino acids. The CDR3 nucleotides read TGTGCCAGCAGCTTGGGGACTAGTCACAATGAGCAGTTCTTC. Its protein product is CASSLGTSHNEQFF.

This clone has more than one count but fewer than ten. The chain combines TRBV25-1 with TRBJ1-2; D uncertain. The CDR3 loop spans 11 amino acids. In germline, CDR1 is MGHDK, CDR2 SYGVNS. Trimming took 1 base from V and 9 from J, leaving 6 bases between them. CDR3 nucleotides: TGTGCCAGCAGTGAATTGCGGAGCTACACCTTC. Residues: CASSELRSYTF.

This clone has just a few counts. The chain has TRBV5-1 and TRBJ2-1; no reliable D call. The CDR3 extends over 12 amino acids. CDR1 is SGHRS and CDR2 is YFSETQ in the germline V gene. V gave up 4 bases and J gave up 9 bases, with 11 bases separating them. The CDR3 nucleotides are TGCGCCAGCAGCGAAACCTTTCGTGAGCAGTTCTTC. The encoded protein is CASSETFREQFF.

About this clone: Additional DNA sequences in this sample encode the identical CDR3. The rearrangement joins TRBV30 to TRBJ1-1; perhaps TRBD1 as D (5 bases). This CDR3 region has 13 residues. V dropped 3 bases and J dropped 3 bases, with 11 bases sitting between them. Per germline, CDR1 GTSNPN and CDR2 SVGIG (reference sequence). DNA for the CDR3: TGTGCCTGGAGCGGGGGAGGGTACACTGAAGCTTTCTTT. Its protein product is CAWSGGGYTEAFF.

The chain employs TRBV7-6 and TRBJ2-1, with D possibly being TRBD1 (8 bases). The CDR3 consists of 19 residues. Germline loops: CDR1 SGHVS, CDR2 FNYEAQ. The V end lost 4 bases, the J end lost 5 bases, and 27 bases lay between the germline ends. CDR3 loop: CASSSLIPLQGEGHNEQFF. The CDR3 DNA is TGTGCCAGCAGCTCTCTAATTCCCCTACAGGGGGAGGGCCACAATGAGCAGTTCTTC.

This clone was seen only a few times. This chain joins TRBV19 and TRBJ1-4; D gene ambiguous. Trimming left V 8 bases short and J 6 bases short, with 16 bases between. CDR3 size: 14 residues. Germline V gene lookup returns CDR1 LNHDA and CDR2 SQIVND (reference sequence). As DNA, the CDR3 is TGTGCCAGTGGTAGACTTTATCGGCATGAAAAACTGTTTTTT. As protein: CASGRLYRHEKLFF.

This sequence joins TRBV9 and TRBJ2-7, with TRBD2 as a possible D gene (7 bases). The CDR3 has 15 amino acids. Per the germline V gene, CDR1 is SGDLS and CDR2 is YYNGEE. Trimming removed 0 bases from V and 0 bases from J, with 10 bases in between. The DNA of the CDR3 is TGTGCCAGCAGCGTAGCTGGGGGGGCCTCCTACGAGCAGTACTTC. Amino acids: CASSVAGGASYEQYF.

CDR3 DNA: TGTGCCAGCAAGGGGACAATAAACACCGGGGAGCTGTTTTTT. Translated, it gives CASKGTINTGELFF. J is TRBJ2-2 and V is TRBV2, with a possible D match to TRBD1 (6 bases). The germline V gene encodes CDR1 SNHLY and CDR2 FYNNEI. The length of the CDR3 is 14 residues. Trimming cost V 7 bases and J 2 bases, with 11 bases left between them.

V gene TRBV29-1 combines with J gene TRBJ2-5; tentatively, D is TRBD2 (6 bases). The CDR3 is 15 residues long. CDR1 and CDR2 (germline): SQVTM, ANQGSEA. The V end lost 3 bases, the J end lost 2 bases, and 16 bases lay between the germline ends. CDR3 in amino acids: CSVEWSGGIQETQYF. CDR3 DNA: TGCAGCGTTGAGTGGAGTGGGGGGATACAAGAGACCCAGTACTTC.

The chain couples TRBV5-4 to TRBJ2-4; a possible D gene is TRBD2 (5 bases). Germline V gene data show CDR1 as SGHNT and CDR2 as YYREEE (reference sequence). Trimming removed 1 base from V and 0 bases from J, with 11 bases in between. The CDR3 runs 16 residues. The CDR3 is CASSLSGGRAKNIQYF. CDR3 DNA: TGTGCCAGCAGCTTGTCGGGTGGGAGAGCCAAAAACATTCAGTACTTC.

The rearrangement uses TRBV7-3 and TRBJ2-1; D is unclear. Germline V gene lookup returns CDR1 SGHTA and CDR2 FQGTGA. Trimming removed 0 bases from V and 0 bases from J, with 6 bases in between. The CDR3 is made up of 15 amino acids. The CDR3, as DNA: TGTGCCAGCAGCTTAACCTTTAGCTCCTACAATGAGCAGTTCTTC. Translated, it gives CASSLTFSSYNEQFF. Full variable domain (outside the CDR3, taken from reference TRBV7-3 and TRBJ2-1): GAGVSQTPSNKVTEKGKYVELRCDPISGHTALYWYRQSLGQGPEFLIYFQGTGAADDSGLPNDRFFAVRPEGSVSTLKIQRTERGDSAVYLCASSLTFSSYNEQFFGPGTRLTVL.

This clone has just a few counts. The chain is built from TRBV7-6 and TRBJ2-2, with D possibly being TRBD1 or TRBD2 (5 bases each). Germline V gives CDR1 SGHVS, CDR2 FNYEAQ. This CDR3 region has 15 residues. V lost 2 bases and J lost 3, with 10 bases in between. In DNA form, the CDR3 reads TGTGCCAGCAGCTTAAGGGACGGATACACCGGGGAGCTGTTTTTT. Encoded protein: CASSLRDGYTGELFF.

J is TRBJ2-3 and V is TRBV30, with 12 bases lining up with TRBD2. In germline, CDR1 is GTSNPN, CDR2 SVGIG (reference sequence). This CDR3 region has 15 residues. With V trimmed by 2 bases and J by 6 bases, 6 bases remained unmatched. Here the CDR3 reads CAWSKGLAGTDTQYF. CDR3 in DNA: TGTGCCTGGAGTAAAGGACTAGCGGGAACCGATACGCAGTATTTT.

The rearrangement joins TRBV11-3 to TRBJ2-3; D not resolved. CDR1 and CDR2 (germline): SGHNT, YENEEA. CDR3 length equals 18 residues. The V end lost 3 bases, the J end lost 2 bases, and 21 bases lay between the germline ends. The CDR3 reads CASSFDFQNTPNTDTQYF. CDR3 sequence (DNA): TGTGCCAGCAGCTTCGACTTCCAGAACACCCCAAACACAGATACGCAGTATTTT.